This note documents a single TCR beta chain sequence. This specimen belongs to a study of blood T cell repertoires in COVID-19. Study-level background: The samples span acute and convalescent COVID-19 from the United States, Italy and Spain. From T cells, B-cell-depleted T cells, or PBMCs came the material, which was cDNA or gDNA.

Germline V gives CDR1 KGHDR, CDR2 SFDVKD. The ends lost 7 bases at V and 5 bases at J; junction bases unmatched: 8. The length of the CDR3 is 15 residues. Authors' analysis steps: Amplification with reference gene primers provided the estimates of nucleated cell counts. Assay used: immunoSEQ multiplex PCR; TCRdb lists only in-frame clones, some missing. That table gives V, J and clone size, and the DNA gave D and trimming. Among 60,000 to 90,000 clones, 73% were seen once, and the ten largest hold over 20%. The receptor's source is a man in his sixties with acute or convalescent COVID-19. The sequencing input was peripheral blood. The chain is built from TRBV24-1 and TRBJ2-1; 9 nucleotides line up with TRBD2. The DNA for the CDR3 is TGTGCCACCAGCCTGAGCGGGAGGCGCAACAATGAGCAGTTCTTC. This gives the protein CATSLSGRRNNEQFF.